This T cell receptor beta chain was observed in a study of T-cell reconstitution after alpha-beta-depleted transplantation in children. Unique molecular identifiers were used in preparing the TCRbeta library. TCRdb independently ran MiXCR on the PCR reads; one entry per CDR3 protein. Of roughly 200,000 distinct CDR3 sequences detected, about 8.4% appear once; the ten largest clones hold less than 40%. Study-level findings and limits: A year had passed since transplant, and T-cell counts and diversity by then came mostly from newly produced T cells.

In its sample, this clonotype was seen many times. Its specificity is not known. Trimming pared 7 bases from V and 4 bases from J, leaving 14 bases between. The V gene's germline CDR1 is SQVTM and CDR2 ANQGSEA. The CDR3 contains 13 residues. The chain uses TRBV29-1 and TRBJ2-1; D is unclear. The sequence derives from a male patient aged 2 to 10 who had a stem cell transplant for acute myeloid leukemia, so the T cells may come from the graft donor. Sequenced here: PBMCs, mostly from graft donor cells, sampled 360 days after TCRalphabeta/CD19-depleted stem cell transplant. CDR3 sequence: CSARTLDYNEQFF. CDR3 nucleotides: TGCAGCGCCCGGACGCTGGATTACAATGAGCAGTTCTTC.